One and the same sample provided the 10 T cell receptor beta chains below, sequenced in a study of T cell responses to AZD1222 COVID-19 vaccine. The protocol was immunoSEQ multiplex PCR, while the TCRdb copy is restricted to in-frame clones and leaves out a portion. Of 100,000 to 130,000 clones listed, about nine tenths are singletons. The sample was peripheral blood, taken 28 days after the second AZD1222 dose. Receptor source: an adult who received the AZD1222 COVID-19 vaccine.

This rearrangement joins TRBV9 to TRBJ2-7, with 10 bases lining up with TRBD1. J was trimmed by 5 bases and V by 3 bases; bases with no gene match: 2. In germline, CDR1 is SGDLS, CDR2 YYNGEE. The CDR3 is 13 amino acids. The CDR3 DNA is TGTGCCAGCAGCGCAGGGACAGGGGACGAGCAGTACTTC. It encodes CASSAGTGDEQYF.

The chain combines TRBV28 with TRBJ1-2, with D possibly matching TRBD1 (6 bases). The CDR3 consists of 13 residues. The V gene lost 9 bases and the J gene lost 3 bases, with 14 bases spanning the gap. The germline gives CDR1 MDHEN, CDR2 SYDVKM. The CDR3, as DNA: TGTGCCAGTCTTCACAGGGTCGACTATGGCTACACCTTC. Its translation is CASLHRVDYGYTF.

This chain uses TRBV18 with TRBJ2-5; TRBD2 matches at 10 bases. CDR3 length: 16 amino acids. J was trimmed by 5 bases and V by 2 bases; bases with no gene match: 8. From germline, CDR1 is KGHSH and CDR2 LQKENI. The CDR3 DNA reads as TGTGCCAGCTCACCAGGGAGCGGGGGGGAATGGGAGACCCAGTACTTC. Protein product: CASSPGSGGEWETQYF.

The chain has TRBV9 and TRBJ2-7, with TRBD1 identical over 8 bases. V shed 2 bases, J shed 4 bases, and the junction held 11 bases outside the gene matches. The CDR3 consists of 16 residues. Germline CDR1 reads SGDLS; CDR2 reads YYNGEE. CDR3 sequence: CASSVGGGTGHYEQYF. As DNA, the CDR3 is TGTGCCAGCAGCGTCGGTGGGGGGACAGGTCATTACGAGCAGTACTTC.

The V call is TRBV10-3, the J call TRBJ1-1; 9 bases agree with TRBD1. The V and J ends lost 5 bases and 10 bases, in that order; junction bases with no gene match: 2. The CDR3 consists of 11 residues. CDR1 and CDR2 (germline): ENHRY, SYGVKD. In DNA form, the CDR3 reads TGTGCCATCAGTCCGGGACAGGGAGCTTTCTTT. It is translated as CAISPGQGAFF.

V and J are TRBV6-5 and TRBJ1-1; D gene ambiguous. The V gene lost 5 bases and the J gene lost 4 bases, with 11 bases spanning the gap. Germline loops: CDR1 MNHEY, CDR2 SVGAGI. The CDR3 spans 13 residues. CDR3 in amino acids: CASSHDGSTEAFF. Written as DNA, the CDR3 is TGTGCCAGCAGTCACGACGGGAGCACTGAAGCTTTCTTT.

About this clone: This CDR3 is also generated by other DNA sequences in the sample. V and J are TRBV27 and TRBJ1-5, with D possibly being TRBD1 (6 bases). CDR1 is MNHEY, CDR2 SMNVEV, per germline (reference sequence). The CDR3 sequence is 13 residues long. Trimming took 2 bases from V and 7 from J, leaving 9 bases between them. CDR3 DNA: TGTGCCAGCAGTTTAAGGGGGGCCCAGCCCCAGCATTTT. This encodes CASSLRGAQPQHF.

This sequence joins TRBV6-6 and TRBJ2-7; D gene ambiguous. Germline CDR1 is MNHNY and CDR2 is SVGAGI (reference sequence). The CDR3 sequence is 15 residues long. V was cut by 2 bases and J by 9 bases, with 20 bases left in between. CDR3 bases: TGTGCCAGCAGTTACGGGGTCGACCGGCTTACGGGGCAGTACTTC. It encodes CASSYGVDRLTGQYF.

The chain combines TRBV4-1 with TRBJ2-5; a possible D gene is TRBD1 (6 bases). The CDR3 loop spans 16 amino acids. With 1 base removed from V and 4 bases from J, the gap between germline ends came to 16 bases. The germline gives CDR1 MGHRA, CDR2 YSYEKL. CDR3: CASSQVNRVEGETQYF. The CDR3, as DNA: TGCGCCAGCAGCCAAGTTAACAGGGTAGAAGGAGAGACCCAGTACTTC.

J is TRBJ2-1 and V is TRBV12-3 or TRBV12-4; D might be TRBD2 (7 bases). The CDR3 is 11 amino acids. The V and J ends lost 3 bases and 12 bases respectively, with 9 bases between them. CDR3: CASSLGGPQFF. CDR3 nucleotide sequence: TGTGCCAGCAGTTTGGGGGGGCCGCAGTTCTTC.